This is a list of T cell receptor beta chains from one sample in a study of OX40 agonist ivuxolimab in advanced cancers. Produced via immunoSEQ multiplex PCR; TCRdb's table is partial and in-frame only. The table lists approximately 22,000 clones, around nine tenths of them singletons, with 20% to 30% in the top ten. The source material was CD4+ or CD8+ T cells sorted from blood, sampled in a trial of the OX40 agonist ivuxolimab. These receptors were taken from an adult with an advanced solid tumor such as melanoma, head and neck, liver or kidney cancer. Both conserved end residues are part of each CDR3. D genes are given only for firm matches. Size is omitted from some rows. Given values are once, few, many or a class for expanded clones.

J: TRBJ2-2; D: TRBD2; V: TRBV19; size: -; CDR3: CASSMGRPGLAGPTTGELFF; DNA: TGTGCCAGTAGTATGGGGAGGCCGGGACTAGCGGGACCCACCACCGGGGAGCTGTTTTTT
J: TRBJ2-1; D: TRBD2; V: TRBV4-1; size: -; CDR3: CASSPRGGTSGRDEQFF; DNA: TGCGCCAGCAGCCCCCGGGGAGGGACTAGCGGGAGGGATGAGCAGTTCTTC
J: TRBJ2-7; D: TRBD2; V: TRBV4-1; size: -; CDR3: CASSHRTSSDYEQYF; DNA: TGCGCCAGCAGCCACCGGACTAGCTCCGACTACGAGCAGTACTTC
J: TRBJ2-1; D: -; V: TRBV29-1; size: once; CDR3: CSVEPAQRPYNEQFF; DNA: TGCAGCGTTGAACCCGCCCAGCGGCCCTACAATGAGCAGTTCTTC
J: TRBJ2-1; D: -; V: TRBV7-6; size: -; CDR3: CASSLGGDGEQFF; DNA: TGTGCCAGCAGCTTAGGAGGAGACGGTGAGCAGTTCTTC
J: TRBJ2-1; D: -; V: TRBV7-2; size: -; CDR3: CASSLSRSSYNEQFF; DNA: TGTGCCAGCAGCTTAAGCAGGAGCTCCTACAATGAGCAGTTCTTC
J: TRBJ2-1; D: TRBD2; V: TRBV7-9; size: -; CDR3: CASSLVGLAGFNEQFF; DNA: TGTGCCAGCAGCTTAGTGGGGCTAGCGGGCTTTAATGAGCAGTTCTTC
J: TRBJ1-2; D: -; V: TRBV6-4; size: -; CDR3: CASSDGRDGYTF; DNA: TGTGCCAGCAGTGACGGGAGGGACGGCTACACCTTC
J: TRBJ2-7; D: -; V: TRBV28; size: once; CDR3: CASSFSRELEQYF; DNA: TGTGCCAGCAGTTTTAGCAGGGAGCTCGAGCAGTACTTC
J: TRBJ2-2; D: -; V: TRBV21-1; size: -; CDR3: CASPRRRGEPGELFF; DNA: TGTGCCAGCCCCAGGCGACGGGGGGAACCCGGGGAGCTGTTTTTT
J: TRBJ1-1; D: -; V: TRBV30; size: -; CDR3: CAWSVFGTEAFF; DNA: TGTGCCTGGAGTGTATTCGGCACTGAAGCTTTCTTT
J: TRBJ1-3; D: -; V: TRBV19; size: -; CDR3: CASSLGLDPNTIYF; DNA: TGTGCCAGTAGTCTGGGACTGGATCCAAACACCATATATTTT
J: TRBJ1-4; D: -; V: TRBV30; size: once; CDR3: CAWSVGGIGQGNEKLFF; DNA: TGTGCCTGGAGTGTAGGTGGAATAGGTCAGGGTAATGAAAAACTGTTTTTT
J: TRBJ1-2; D: -; V: TRBV29-1; size: -; CDR3: CSVEDRYGYTF; DNA: TGCAGCGTTGAAGATCGCTATGGCTACACCTTC
J: TRBJ1-2; D: -; V: TRBV27; size: -; CDR3: CASSFQGPGGYTF; DNA: TGTGCCAGCAGTTTCCAGGGCCCGGGGGGCTACACCTTC
J: TRBJ1-2; D: -; V: TRBV27; size: -; CDR3: CASSHPGMRYGYTF; DNA: TGTGCCAGCAGTCACCCAGGAATGCGCTATGGCTACACCTTC
J: TRBJ2-2; D: -; V: TRBV4-3; size: -; CDR3: CASSQDSRDTGELFF; DNA: TGCGCCAGCAGCCAAGATTCCCGGGACACCGGGGAGCTGTTTTTT
J: TRBJ2-1; D: TRBD1; V: TRBV4-1; size: -; CDR3: CASGPRQGEQFF; DNA: TGCGCCAGCGGACCCCGACAGGGGGAGCAGTTCTTC
J: TRBJ2-5; D: TRBD2; V: TRBV7-9; size: -; CDR3: CASSPRLAGSRETQYF; DNA: TGTGCCAGCAGCCCTCGACTAGCGGGAAGTCGGGAGACCCAGTACTTC
J: TRBJ1-1; D: -; V: TRBV27; size: -; CDR3: CASSLSGGGTEAFF; DNA: TGTGCCAGCAGTTTATCCGGGGGCGGCACTGAAGCTTTCTTT
J: TRBJ2-3; D: -; V: TRBV7-2; size: -; CDR3: CASSPGVGGDTQYF; DNA: TGTGCCAGCAGCCCGGGGGTCGGTGGAGATACGCAGTATTTT
J: TRBJ2-7; D: TRBD2; V: TRBV4-3; size: -; CDR3: CASSQDLSSGSYEQYF; DNA: TGCGCCAGCAGCCAAGATCTTTCTAGCGGCTCCTACGAGCAGTACTTC
J: TRBJ1-4; D: -; V: TRBV6-5; size: -; CDR3: CASSYGPWEKLFF; DNA: TGTGCCAGCAGTTACGGCCCTTGGGAAAAACTGTTTTTT
J: TRBJ1-6; D: -; V: TRBV28; size: few; CDR3: CASSLGTNYSPLHF; DNA: TGTGCCAGCAGTTTAGGGACAAATTATTCACCCCTCCACTTT
J: TRBJ1-5; D: -; V: TRBV27; size: -; CDR3: CASSTGTLSNQPQHF; DNA: TGTGCCAGCAGTACCGGGACCCTTAGCAATCAGCCCCAGCATTTT
J: TRBJ2-2; D: -; V: TRBV15; size: -; CDR3: CATGETGELFF; DNA: TGTGCCACCGGCGAGACGGGGGAGCTGTTTTTT